Following are 26 T cell receptor beta chains from one sample sequenced in a study of T-cell memory formation after mild COVID-19. TCRdb reprocessed the 5' RACE reads via MiXCR and lists one record per CDR3 protein. The profile shows about 160,000 distinct CDR3 sequences, about 28% of them singletons. Sequenced material: PBMCs or a T cell subset sorted from them (not recorded which). Receptor source: an adult woman who had mild COVID-19 (a few samples of this study predate the infection). Cell type and time point are not known.

The sample holds a few counts of this clonotype. V is TRBV7-8 and J is TRBJ2-7; TRBD1 matches at 7 bases. CDR1 is SGHVS, CDR2 FQNEAQ, per germline. Germline trimming cut 5 bases from V and 6 bases from J; bases unmatched to any gene: 13. CDR3 length equals 15 residues. The CDR3 protein is CASSPRQGLVAEQYF. The DNA of the CDR3 is TGTGCCAGCAGCCCTAGACAGGGTCTTGTCGCCGAGCAGTACTTC.

This rearrangement joins TRBV7-6 to TRBJ2-2, with D unclear. V gave up 5 bases and J gave up 8 bases, with 18 bases separating them. Germline assignment: CDR1 SGHVS and CDR2 FNYEAQ. The CDR3 covers 15 residues. The CDR3 DNA sequence: TGTGCCAGCAGCCTCTGGGCGGACCGAACAGGGGAGCTGTTTTTT. Its protein is CASSLWADRTGELFF.

The chain has TRBV9 and TRBJ2-1, with D perhaps TRBD2 (5 bases). Germline V CDR1 and CDR2: SGDLS, YYNGEE. This CDR3 comprises 16 residues. V lost 0 bases, J lost 8 bases, and 18 bases lay in between. The CDR3 region has the DNA TGTGCCAGCAGCGTAGCAATTAGGAGCGGTGGTGATGAGCAGTTCTTC. Amino acid sequence: CASSVAIRSGGDEQFF.

V is TRBV5-1 and J is TRBJ2-7; D unresolved. V was trimmed by 0 bases and J by 12 bases, leaving 13 bases between them. The germline gives CDR1 SGHRS, CDR2 YFSETQ. The CDR3 sequence is 12 residues long. The CDR3 region has the DNA TGCGCCAGCAGCTTGGACGGCGGCCCCGCGTACTTC. This sequence encodes CASSLDGGPAYF.

The CDR3 nucleotides read TGTGCCAGCAGCTTGGCCACCCTGGGACAGGGTGCAGGAGGCTACACCTTC. This translates into CASSLATLGQGAGGYTF. V gene TRBV5-6 combines with J gene TRBJ1-2; 9 bases match TRBD1. The CDR3 extends over 17 amino acids. The V gene end was trimmed by 0 bases and the J gene end by 8 bases; junction bases not matched to a gene: 14. In germline, CDR1 is SGHDT, CDR2 YYEEEE.

The chain joins TRBV12-3 or TRBV12-4 to TRBJ2-5, with D uncertain. Between the trimmed V and J ends, which lost 6 bases and 1 base, there was a span of 6 bases. This CDR3 contains 12 residues. The DNA of the CDR3 is TGTGCCAGCAGCCGCCTCCAAGAGACCCAGTACTTC. It specifies CASSRLQETQYF.

This clonotype was seen only a few times. The V and J genes are TRBV30 and TRBJ2-5; D gene uncertain. Germline V CDR1 and CDR2: GTSNPN, SVGIG (reference sequence). The CDR3 spans 12 residues. Between the trimmed V and J ends, which lost 0 bases and 5 bases, there was a span of 7 bases. CDR3 DNA: TGTGCCTGGAGTGTAGGAGTCGAGACCCAGTACTTC. Protein product: CAWSVGVETQYF.

This rearrangement joins TRBV24-1 to TRBJ1-1, with 8 nucleotides matching TRBD1. This CDR3 spans 14 amino acids. The trim removed 4 bases at V and 8 bases at J, leaving 8 bases unmatched. Germline V gene lookup returns CDR1 KGHDR and CDR2 SFDVKD. The CDR3: CATSDPNRDREAFF. CDR3 DNA: TGTGCCACCAGTGACCCGAACCGGGACAGGGAAGCTTTCTTT.

In this sample, this clonotype turned up many times. The chain couples TRBV6-5 to TRBJ2-5; tentatively, D is TRBD2 (5 bases). Trimming removed 6 bases at V and 2 bases at J, with 13 bases between. The CDR3 is made up of 14 amino acids. Per the germline V gene, CDR1 is MNHEY and CDR2 is SVGAGI. The CDR3 spells CASRGLRSQETQYF. CDR3 sequence (DNA): TGTGCCAGCAGAGGACTCAGGAGTCAAGAGACCCAGTACTTC.

V is TRBV18 and J is TRBJ2-7, with D uncertain. The germline gives CDR1 KGHSH, CDR2 LQKENI. The CDR3 sequence is 13 residues long. Between the trimmed V and J ends, which lost 3 bases and 3 bases, there was a span of 9 bases. In nucleotides, the CDR3 is TGTGCCAGCTCACCCCCGAGCCACTACGAGCAGTACTTC. It encodes CASSPPSHYEQYF.

The chain combines TRBV27 with TRBJ1-2, with a possible D match to TRBD1 (5 bases). The germline CDR1 and CDR2 sequences are MNHEY and SMNVEV (reference sequence). V dropped 4 bases and J dropped 6 bases, with 24 bases sitting between them. This CDR3 contains 17 residues. The DNA for the CDR3 is TGTGCCAGCAGTTCAGGGATCTTGGTGGCCCCCCCCAATGGCTACACCTTC. Amino acid sequence: CASSSGILVAPPNGYTF.

The table lists this clonotype with a few counts. This chain uses TRBV13 with TRBJ2-7; 13 positions match TRBD2. CDR3 length equals 15 residues. The ends lost 5 bases at V and 3 bases at J; junction bases unmatched: 4. Germline CDR1 is PRHDT and CDR2 is FYEKMQ (reference sequence). As DNA, the CDR3 is TGTGCCAGCAGCGCCCGGACTAGCGGGAGCTACGAGCAGTACTTC. This translates into CASSARTSGSYEQYF.

Remarks on this clonotype: A read error may produce the germline difference seen at one junction end. CDR3 bases: TGTGCTAGCAGCCCCCGGACAGGGCGCAACACCGGGGAGCTGTTTTTT. Encoded protein: CASSPRTGRNTGELFF. J is TRBJ2-2 and V is TRBV7-7; 8 bases agree with TRBD1. Looked up from germline, CDR1 is SSHAT and CDR2 is FNYEAQ (reference sequence). The CDR3 covers 16 residues.

The chain recombines TRBV3-1 with TRBJ2-7, with a possible D match to TRBD2 (5 bases). V lost 1 base and J lost 3, with 7 bases in between. The CDR3 runs to 13 residues. CDR1 is LGHDT, CDR2 YNNKEL, per germline (reference sequence). The CDR3 coding sequence is TGTGCCAGCAGCCAAGTCGCGGGCTACGAGCAGTACTTC. Its translation is CASSQVAGYEQYF.

This clonotype was seen just once. The rearrangement uses TRBV19 and TRBJ1-5; maybe TRBD1 (5 bases). The CDR3 has 13 residues. Per germline, CDR1 LNHDA and CDR2 SQIVND (reference sequence). V was pared by 5 bases and J by 3 bases, with 8 bases between. CDR3 nucleotides: TGTGCCAGTAGTGGACATTACAATCAGCCCCAGCATTTT. Amino acids: CASSGHYNQPQHF.

This clonotype was observed a few times. The CDR3 DNA reads as TGTGCCAGCAGCCACCTAGTGAGCGGGGGGGCCGAGGAGCAGTTCTTC. Encoded protein: CASSHLVSGGAEEQFF. The chain links TRBV4-2 to TRBJ2-1; 10 bases fit TRBD2. This CDR3 is built from 16 residues. Germline V gene sequence: CDR1 LGHNA, CDR2 YNFKEQ. Trimming took 3 bases from V and 10 from J; bases not matched to a gene: 12.

This clonotype was observed a handful of times. The J gene is TRBJ2-7, the V gene TRBV5-4, with 7 bases identical to TRBD2. V was clipped by 0 bases and J by 0 bases; unmatched bases: 6. Looked up from germline, CDR1 is SGHNT and CDR2 is YYREEE (reference sequence). The CDR3 sequence is 16 residues long. In DNA form, the CDR3 reads TGTGCCAGCAGCTTGGAACTAGCGCGTAGCTCCTACGAGCAGTACTTC. It translates to CASSLELARSSYEQYF.

The rearrangement links TRBV12-3 or TRBV12-4 to TRBJ1-1, with D possibly matching TRBD1 (5 bases). Trimming removed 5 bases at V and 1 base at J, with 11 bases between. This CDR3 contains 14 residues. CDR3 protein: CASSTRGTNTEAFF. CDR3 sequence (DNA): TGTGCCAGCAGTACGCGTGGGACGAACACTGAAGCTTTCTTT.

This clonotype turned up a few times. This chain connects TRBV7-2 to TRBJ2-2; D gene unclear. V lost 5 bases and J lost 4, with 14 bases in between. Germline assignment: CDR1 SGHTA and CDR2 FQGNSA. This CDR3 is 15 amino acids long. The CDR3 DNA is TGTGCCAGCAGCAAACTCAGTTCGGGCACCGGGGAGCTGTTTTTT. This sequence encodes CASSKLSSGTGELFF.

This chain joins TRBV12-3 or TRBV12-4 and TRBJ1-2, with D possibly matching TRBD1 (5 bases). The length of the CDR3 is 14 residues. Trimming left V 6 bases short and J 0 bases short, with 11 bases between. For the CDR3, the DNA is TGTGCCAGCAGAGGTGACAGCTCTAACTATGGCTACACCTTC. Protein sequence: CASRGDSSNYGYTF.

The J gene is TRBJ2-1, the V gene TRBV7-9; D not certain. V gave up 5 bases and J gave up 8 bases, with 13 bases separating them. The germline gives CDR1 SEHNR, CDR2 FQNEAQ (reference sequence). This CDR3 contains 13 residues. The CDR3 loop is CASSPLGQHEQFF. CDR3 in DNA: TGTGCCAGCAGCCCCCTGGGCCAGCATGAGCAGTTCTTC.

The V gene is TRBV4-3, the J gene TRBJ2-1; 7 bases are shared with TRBD2. The CDR3 contains 12 residues. The germline V gene encodes CDR1 LGHNA and CDR2 YSLEER. The trim removed 4 bases at V and 9 bases at J, leaving 3 bases unmatched. The CDR3 here is CASSLPGGEQFF. DNA of the CDR3: TGCGCCAGCAGCCTCCCGGGGGGTGAGCAGTTCTTC.

Only a few counts were recorded for this clonotype. This chain connects TRBV19 to TRBJ2-6; no clear D. The CDR3 spans 15 residues. V was shortened by 6 bases and J by 0 bases, with 9 bases between the two germline ends. Germline V gives CDR1 LNHDA, CDR2 SQIVND (reference sequence). The CDR3 protein is CASRKDHSGANVLTF. CDR3 nucleotide sequence: TGTGCCAGTAGGAAAGACCACTCTGGGGCCAACGTCCTGACTTTC.

This clonotype was seen only a few times. V usage is TRBV7-9 and J usage is TRBJ2-3; the match to TRBD2 covers 8 bases. The CDR3 has 15 residues. Germline-derived CDR1 and CDR2 are SEHNR and FQNEAQ (reference sequence). The V gene end was trimmed by 10 bases and the J gene end by 1 base; junction bases not matched to a gene: 10. DNA for the CDR3: TGTGCCATTTCCCCGGGACTAGGGGGCACAGATACGCAGTATTTT. Translating it yields CAISPGLGGTDTQYF. The entire variable domain, with the rest obtained from reference TRBV7-9 and TRBJ2-3, is as follows: DTGVSQNPRHKITKRGQNVTFRCDPISEHNRLYWYRQTLGQGPEFLTYFQNEAQLEKSRLLSDRFSAERPKGSFSTLEIQRTEQGDSAMYLCAISPGLGGTDTQYFGPGTRLTVL.

The CDR3 coding sequence is TGTGCCAGCAGCCCTATGGGGGACAGGGTGCACACCTTC. It yields the protein CASSPMGDRVHTF. The V and J genes are TRBV5-5 and TRBJ1-2, with 9 bases identical to TRBD1. Germline-derived CDR1 and CDR2 are SGHKS and YYEKEE (reference sequence). J gave up 12 bases and V 4 bases, and 10 bases lay outside the gene matches. The CDR3 spans 13 residues.

The table lists this clonotype with a few counts. CDR3 loop: CASSQGASSSYNEQFF. DNA of the CDR3: TGTGCCAGCAGCCAAGGTGCCTCTAGCTCCTACAATGAGCAGTTCTTC. This chain uses TRBV3-1 with TRBJ2-1; D is uncertain. This CDR3 has 16 residues. CDR1 is LGHDT and CDR2 is YNNKEL in the germline V gene (reference sequence). The V end was cut by 1 base, the J end by 0 bases, with 10 bases between.